This T cell receptor (beta chain) was sequenced in a study of T cell repertoires in cytomegalovirus infection. The overall study: Indications of both CMV infection and matching HLA type were provided by public TCR beta signatures. General observations from the study: Identification of carriers of CMV plus the relevant HLA was performed using cumulative public TCR beta family frequency. What dominated the ex vivo response were HLA-C-restricted CMV-specific TCR beta clonotypes.

V gave up 1 base and J gave up 3 bases, with 9 bases separating them. Germline loops: CDR1 MGHRA, CDR2 YSYEKL. This CDR3 is 15 amino acids long. Each CDR3 protein gets one entry after TCRdb re-called the reads with MiXCR. This sample has some 680,000 distinct CDR3 sequences, with 35% found just once. This clonotype was detected only a few times. Its antigen is as yet unknown. Material: PBMCs. This clonotype was obtained from a human donor in good health (CMV status not recorded). Some clones in this sample may be carry-over from other donors' samples. V gene TRBV4-1 combines with J gene TRBJ2-2; maybe TRBD1 (6 bases). DNA of the CDR3: TGCGCCAGCAGCCAAGGACAGGTCTACACCGGGGAGCTGTTTTTT. Amino acid sequence: CASSQGQVYTGELFF.